This T cell receptor beta chain is drawn from a study of T cells expressing NK-cell markers. Study-level information: It was sorted CD3+CD56-NKG2C+, CD3+CD56+NKG2C- and CD3+CD56+NKG2C+ T cells that provided the TCR beta repertoires. Study-wide findings and caveats: The CD3+CD56-NKG2C+ fraction of a handful of donors was also led by these clonotypes. In five or six donors, dominant CD3+CD56+NKG2C+ clonotypes ranked among the top 10 CD8+ clonotypes. Expanded NKG2C+ T cell clones had unclear HCMV specificity.

CDR3 size: 15 residues. Germline V gene sequence: CDR1 ENHRY, CDR2 SYGVKD. For this clonotype: Its antigen is unidentified.

TCRdb reanalyzed the 5' RACE reads and collapses them to one entry per CDR3 protein, without DNA. The sample shows about 150,000 distinct CDR3 sequences, and over 35% sits with its ten largest clones. What was sequenced was blood T cells: a sorted CD56 or NKG2C T cell subset, CD4+ or CD8+ T cells, or bulk PBMC T cells (not recorded which). This TCR was recovered from a woman between 50 and 59 years old in good health. V gene TRBV10-3 combines with J gene TRBJ2-7; TCRdb selects TRBD1, and the lack of DNA leaves this call unchecked. CDR3 protein: CAISEEGTGIHEQYF.